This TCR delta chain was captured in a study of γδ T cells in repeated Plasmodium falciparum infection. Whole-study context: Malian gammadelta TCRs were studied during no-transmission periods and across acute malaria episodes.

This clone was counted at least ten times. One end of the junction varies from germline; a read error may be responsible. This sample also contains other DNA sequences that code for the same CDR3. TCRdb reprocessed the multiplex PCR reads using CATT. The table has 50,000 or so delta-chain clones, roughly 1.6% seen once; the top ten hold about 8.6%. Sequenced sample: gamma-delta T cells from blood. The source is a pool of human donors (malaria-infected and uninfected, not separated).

The CDR3 loop is CALGDISGGFLTDKLIF. In DNA form, the CDR3 reads TGTGCTCTTGGGGACATCTCTGGGGGATTCCTCACAGATAAACTAATCTTT. This sequence joins TRDV1 and TRDJ1; 9 positions agree with TRDD3. Germline V lookup: CDR1 TSWWSYY, CDR2 QGS. The CDR3 runs 17 residues.